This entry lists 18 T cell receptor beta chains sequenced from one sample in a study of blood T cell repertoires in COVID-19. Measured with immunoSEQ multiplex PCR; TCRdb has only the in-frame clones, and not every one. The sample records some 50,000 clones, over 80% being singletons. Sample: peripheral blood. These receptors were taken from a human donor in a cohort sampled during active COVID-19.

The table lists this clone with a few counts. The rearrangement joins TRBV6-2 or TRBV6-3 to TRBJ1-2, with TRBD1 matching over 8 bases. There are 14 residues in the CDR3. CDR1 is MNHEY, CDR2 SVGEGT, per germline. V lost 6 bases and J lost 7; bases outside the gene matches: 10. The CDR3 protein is CASSEAGQGSGYTF. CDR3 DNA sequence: TGTGCCAGCAGCGAAGCCGGACAGGGCAGTGGCTACACCTTC.

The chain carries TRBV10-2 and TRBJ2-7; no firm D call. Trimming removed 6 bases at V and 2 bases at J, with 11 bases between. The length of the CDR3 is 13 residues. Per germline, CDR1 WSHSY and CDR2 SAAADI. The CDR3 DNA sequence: TGCGCCAGCAGCGGCTCAGGCGCCTACGAGCAGTACTTC. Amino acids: CASSGSGAYEQYF.

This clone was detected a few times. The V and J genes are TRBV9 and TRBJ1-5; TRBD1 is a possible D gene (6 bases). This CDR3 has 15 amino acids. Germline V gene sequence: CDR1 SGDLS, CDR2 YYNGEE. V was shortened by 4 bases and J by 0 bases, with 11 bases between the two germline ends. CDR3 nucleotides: TGTGCCAGCAGCCTTACAGGGATTAGCAATCAGCCCCAGCATTTT. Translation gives CASSLTGISNQPQHF.

CDR3 sequence reads: CAISVGASSYNSPLHF. As DNA, the CDR3 is TGTGCCATCAGTGTGGGGGCGAGCTCCTATAATTCACCCCTCCACTTT. This chain connects TRBV10-3 to TRBJ1-6, with D perhaps TRBD1 (6 bases). Trimming removed 4 bases from V and 0 bases from J, with 10 bases in between. Germline V gene sequence: CDR1 ENHRY, CDR2 SYGVKD. The CDR3 extends over 16 amino acids.

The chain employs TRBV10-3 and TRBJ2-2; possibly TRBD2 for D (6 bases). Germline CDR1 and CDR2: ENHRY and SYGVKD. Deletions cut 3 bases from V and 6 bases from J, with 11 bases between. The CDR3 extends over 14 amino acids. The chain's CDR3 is CAISDDREAGELFF. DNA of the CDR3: TGTGCCATCAGTGATGATAGGGAGGCCGGGGAGCTGTTTTTT.

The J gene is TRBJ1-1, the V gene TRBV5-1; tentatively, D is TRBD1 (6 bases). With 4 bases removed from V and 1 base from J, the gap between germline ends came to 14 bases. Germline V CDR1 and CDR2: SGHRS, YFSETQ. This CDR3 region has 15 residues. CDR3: CASSVRGMGNTEAFF. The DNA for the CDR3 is TGCGCCAGCAGCGTCAGGGGAATGGGGAACACTGAAGCTTTCTTT.

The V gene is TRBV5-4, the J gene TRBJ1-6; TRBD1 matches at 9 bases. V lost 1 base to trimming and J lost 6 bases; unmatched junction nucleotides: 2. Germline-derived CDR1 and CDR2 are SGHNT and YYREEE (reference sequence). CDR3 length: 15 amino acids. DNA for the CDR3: TGTGCCAGCAGCTTGCGGACAGGGGTTAATTCACCCCTCCACTTT. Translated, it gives CASSLRTGVNSPLHF.

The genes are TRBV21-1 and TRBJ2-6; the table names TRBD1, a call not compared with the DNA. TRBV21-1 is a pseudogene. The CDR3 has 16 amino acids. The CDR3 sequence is CASSFQQGLGANVLTF. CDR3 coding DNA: TGTGCCAGCAGCTTTCAACAGGGATTGGGGGCCAACGTCCTGACTTTC.

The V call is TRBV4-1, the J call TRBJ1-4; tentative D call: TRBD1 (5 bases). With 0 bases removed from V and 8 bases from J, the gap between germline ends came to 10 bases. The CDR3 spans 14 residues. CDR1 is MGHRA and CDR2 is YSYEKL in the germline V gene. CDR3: CASSQDAGGEKLFF. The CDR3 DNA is TGCGCCAGCAGCCAAGATGCCGGGGGAGAAAAACTGTTTTTT.

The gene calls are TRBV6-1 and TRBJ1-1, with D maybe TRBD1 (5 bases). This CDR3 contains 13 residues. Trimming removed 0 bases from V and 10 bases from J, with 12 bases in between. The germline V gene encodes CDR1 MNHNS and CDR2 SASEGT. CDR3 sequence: CASSEAGGVLAFF. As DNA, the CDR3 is TGTGCCAGCAGTGAAGCAGGAGGGGTACTAGCTTTCTTT.

DNA for the CDR3: TGTGCCAGCCTCCGTACAGCTAACTATGGCTACACCTTC. Its protein is CASLRTANYGYTF. The J gene is TRBJ1-2, the V gene TRBV6-5, with D hard to call. Germline values: CDR1 MNHEY, CDR2 SVGAGI. Trimming took off 8 bases at V and 0 bases at J, with 10 bases between the two ends. The CDR3 runs 13 residues.

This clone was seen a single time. This CDR3 reads CASSYTGTGAYGYTF. The CDR3, as DNA: TGTGCCAGCAGTTACACCGGGACAGGAGCCTATGGCTACACCTTC. This chain connects TRBV6-5 to TRBJ1-2, with TRBD1 identical over 8 bases. Germline CDR1 and CDR2: MNHEY and SVGAGI. The CDR3 extends over 15 amino acids. The trim removed 2 bases at V and 4 bases at J, leaving 6 bases unmatched.

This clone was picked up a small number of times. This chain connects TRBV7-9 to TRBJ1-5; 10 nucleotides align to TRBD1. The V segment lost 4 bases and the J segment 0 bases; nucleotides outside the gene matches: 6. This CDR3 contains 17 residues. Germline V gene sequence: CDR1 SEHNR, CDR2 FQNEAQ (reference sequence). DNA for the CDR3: TGTGCCAGCAGCTCCTGGACAGGGGGTGTTAGCAATCAGCCCCAGCATTTT. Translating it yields CASSSWTGGVSNQPQHF.

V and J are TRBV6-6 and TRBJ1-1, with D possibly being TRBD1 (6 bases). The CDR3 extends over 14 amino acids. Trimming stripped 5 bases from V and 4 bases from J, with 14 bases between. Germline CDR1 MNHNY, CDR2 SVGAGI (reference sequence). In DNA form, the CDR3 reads TGTGCCAGCAGTCTTACAGGGTCGGCCACTGAAGCTTTCTTT. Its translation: CASSLTGSATEAFF.

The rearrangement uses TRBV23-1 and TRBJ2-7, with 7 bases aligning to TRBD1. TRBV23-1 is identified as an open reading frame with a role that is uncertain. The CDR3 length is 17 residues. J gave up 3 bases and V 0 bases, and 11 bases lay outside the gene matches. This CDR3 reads CASSQSEVGQVCYEQYF. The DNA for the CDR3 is TGCGCCAGCAGTCAATCTGAAGTAGGACAGGTCTGCTACGAGCAGTACTTC.

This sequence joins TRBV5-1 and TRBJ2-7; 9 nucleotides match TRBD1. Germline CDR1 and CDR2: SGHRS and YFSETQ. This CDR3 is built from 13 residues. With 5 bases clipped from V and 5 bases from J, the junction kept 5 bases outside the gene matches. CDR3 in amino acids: CASRQGAGNEQYF. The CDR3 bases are TGCGCCAGCAGACAGGGGGCGGGTAACGAGCAGTACTTC.

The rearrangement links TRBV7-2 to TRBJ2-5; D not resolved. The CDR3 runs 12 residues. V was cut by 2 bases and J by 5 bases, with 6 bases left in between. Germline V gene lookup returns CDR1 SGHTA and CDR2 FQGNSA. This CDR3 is CASSLLLETQYF. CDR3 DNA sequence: TGTGCCAGCAGCTTACTTCTTGAGACCCAGTACTTC.

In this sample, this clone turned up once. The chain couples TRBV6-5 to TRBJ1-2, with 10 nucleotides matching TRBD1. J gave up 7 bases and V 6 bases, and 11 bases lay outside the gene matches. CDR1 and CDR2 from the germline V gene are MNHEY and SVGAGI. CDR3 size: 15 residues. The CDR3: CASSSGQGETGGYTF. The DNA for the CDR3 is TGTGCCAGCAGCTCTGGACAGGGGGAGACGGGTGGCTACACCTTC.